The rows below give T cell receptor beta chains drawn from one sample of a study of blood T cell repertoires in COVID-19. The repertoire was sequenced with immunoSEQ multiplex PCR; TCRdb's copy has only in-frame clones and lacks some. Altogether 100,000 to 150,000 clones are present, 85% being singletons, with the ten largest covering around 3.3%. The sample taken for sequencing was peripheral blood. Source of these receptors: a woman older than 75 with COVID-19, enrolled during active disease. Each CDR3 is given with its conserved first and last residue. The D gene is left open where the match is weak. Rows give clone size only sometimes, using once, few, many, or a class for an expanded clone.

J	V	D	size	DNA	CDR3
TRBJ2-1	TRBV11-2	.	.	TGTGCCAGCAGCTTAGGAACTAGACTCTCCTACAATGAGCAGTTCTTC	CASSLGTRLSYNEQFF
TRBJ1-2	TRBV6-1	.	.	TGTGCCAGCAGTGAAGCGTGGGGGGGTGGCTATGGCTACACCTTC	CASSEAWGGGYGYTF
TRBJ2-7	TRBV15	TRBD1	.	TGTGCCACCAGCCGCGGACAGGGGGGCTACGAGCAGTACTTC	CATSRGQGGYEQYF
TRBJ2-7	TRBV28	TRBD1	.	TGTGCCAGCAGTTTGACAGGGGCGGGCCTCTACGAGCAGTACTTC	CASSLTGAGLYEQYF
TRBJ2-1	TRBV28	TRBD2	.	TGTGCCAGCAGTTGGCTAGCGGGAGAATTCAATGAGCAGTTCTTC	CASSWLAGEFNEQFF
TRBJ1-6	TRBV27	TRBD1	once	TGTGCCAGCAGCCAAACGATACCGAGACAGGGGTATTCTTCACCCCTCCACTTT	CASSQTIPRQGYSSPLHF
TRBJ1-2	TRBV7-3	TRBD1	.	TGTGCCAGCAGCTTAACAGCCCGAGGACAGGGCGTCGACTATGGCTACACCTTC	CASSLTARGQGVDYGYTF
TRBJ2-5	TRBV11-2	.	.	TGTGCCAGCAGCTGGGGCACACAAGAGACCCAGTACTTC	CASSWGTQETQYF
TRBJ2-1	TRBV2	TRBD2	once	TGTGCCAGCAGTGGTCGTCGAGCGGGAGGTGACAATGAGCAGTTCTTC	CASSGRRAGGDNEQFF
TRBJ2-7	TRBV2	TRBD2	.	TGTGCCAGCAACACAGTAGCGGGAGGCCACGAGCAGTACTTC	CASNTVAGGHEQYF
TRBJ2-2	TRBV7-8	TRBD2	.	TGTGCCAGCAGCCCAACAGGGACTAGCGGGAGTTATGGCGGGGAGCTGTTTTTT	CASSPTGTSGSYGGELFF
TRBJ1-6	TRBV7-2	.	.	TGTGCCAGCAGCTTGGAGGGACCACGAATTTCACCCCTCCACTTT	CASSLEGPRISPLHF
TRBJ2-2	TRBV11-3	TRBD2	.	TGTGCCAGCAGCCTAGGGCTAGCGGGAGGGCCTCCCGACGGGGAGCTGTTTTTT	CASSLGLAGGPPDGELFF
TRBJ2-2	TRBV24-1	TRBD2	.	TGTGCCACCAGTGATTTGATCGGGGGAGGGAAGAACACCGGGGAGCTGTTTTTT	CATSDLIGGGKNTGELFF
TRBJ1-3	TRBV28	TRBD1	.	TGTGCCAGCAGTCTGGGGGGACAGGGACAGAGCTCTGGAAACACCATATATTTT	CASSLGGQGQSSGNTIYF
TRBJ1-4	TRBV28	.	.	TGTGCCAGCAGTTTGGGGCAGCCGGCAACTAATGAAAAACTGTTTTTT	CASSLGQPATNEKLFF